Listed below are T cell receptor beta chains from one sample, sequenced in a study of CD8+ T cells in alopecia areata. Assay used: immunoSEQ multiplex PCR; TCRdb lists only in-frame clones, some missing. This table has 150,000 to 200,000 clones, 63% appearing once. Sequenced material: CD4+ T cells sorted from blood, taken at week 0. The receptors were sampled from a human donor with alopecia areata. The CDR3 runs from the conserved cysteine through the conserved F or W. A D gene is named only where the DNA matches it firmly. Expanded clones get a size class; other rows say once, few or many, or leave the size out.

D	size	V	J	DNA	CDR3
NA	NA	TRBV7-2	TRBJ1-1	TGTGCCAGCAGCTTGCAGGCCGGGAACACTGAAGCTTTCTTT	CASSLQAGNTEAFF
NA	few	TRBV29-1	TRBJ1-1	TGCAGCGTTGAAACCATCAGGTCCGGAGCTTTCTTT	CSVETIRSGAFF
TRBD1	few	TRBV4-1	TRBJ1-6	TGCGCCAGCAGCCCTCCGGGACAGCCAAATTCACCCCTCCACTTT	CASSPPGQPNSPLHF
NA	once	TRBV10-2	TRBJ2-2	TGCGCCAGCAAACACCGGGACTCCCGGTCGAACACCGGGGAGCTGTTTTTT	CASKHRDSRSNTGELFF
TRBD1	few	TRBV29-1	TRBJ2-3	TGCAGCGTTGATGGGACAGGGGGGACAGATACGCAGTATTTT	CSVDGTGGTDTQYF
NA	NA	TRBV5-8	TRBJ1-2	TGTGCCAGCAGCCGCACTAACTATGGCTACACCTTC	CASSRTNYGYTF
NA	few	TRBV14	TRBJ1-1	TGTGCCAGCAGCTTTGACAGCTTAAACACTGAAGCTTTCTTT	CASSFDSLNTEAFF
NA	few	TRBV27	TRBJ2-6	TGTGCCAGCGGCCCTGGTTCTGGGGCCAACGTCCTGACTTTC	CASGPGSGANVLTF
NA	few	TRBV19	TRBJ1-5	TGTGCCAGTAGTATTGGGACCGTAGAGCCCCAGCATTTT	CASSIGTVEPQHF
TRBD1	NA	TRBV27	TRBJ1-1	TGTGCCAGCAGTCGTACAGGGGTCACTGAAGCTTTCTTT	CASSRTGVTEAFF
NA	NA	TRBV6-5	TRBJ1-5	TGTGCCAGCAGTTTCGGCTCGGACAATCAGCCCCAGCATTTT	CASSFGSDNQPQHF
NA	few	TRBV11-2	TRBJ1-2	TGTGCCAGCAGCTCCTCCGGGGGCTATGGCTACACCTTC	CASSSSGGYGYTF
TRBD2	once	TRBV7-2	TRBJ2-2	TGTGCCAGCAGCTTAGGGACTAGCGGGGCCCACCTGTTTTTT	CASSLGTSGAHLFF
NA	NA	TRBV11-1	TRBJ2-5	TGTGCCAGCAGCGATACGAAAGGGACCCAGTACTTC	CASSDTKGTQYF
NA	NA	TRBV29-1	TRBJ2-5	TGCAGCACTTCACCGTACCAAGAGACCCAGTACTTC	CSTSPYQETQYF
NA	NA	TRBV15	TRBJ1-1	TGTGCCACCAGCAGAGAGGGGAACACTGAAGCTTTCTTT	CATSREGNTEAFF
TRBD1	NA	TRBV29-1	TRBJ1-2	TGCAGCGTTGAAGATCGGGTGGGACAGGGCCGGGGCTACACCTTC	CSVEDRVGQGRGYTF
NA	NA	TRBV29-1	TRBJ1-2	TGCAGCGTTGTGACAGGCTATGGCTACACCTTC	CSVVTGYGYTF
TRBD1	NA	TRBV4-3	TRBJ1-2	TGCGCCAGCAGCCAAGATAATGGGACAGGGCACTATGGCTACACCTTC	CASSQDNGTGHYGYTF
NA	NA	TRBV5-1	TRBJ2-2	TGCGCCAGCAGCTCCGGACTGGACACCGGGGAGCTGTTTTTT	CASSSGLDTGELFF
NA	NA	TRBV29-1	TRBJ1-2	TGCAGCGTTGATCGGCGGGATGGCTACACCTTC	CSVDRRDGYTF
NA	NA	TRBV27	TRBJ1-5	TGTGCCAGCAGTTTTCAGGGATGGCCAGCAAATCAGCCCCAGCATTTT	CASSFQGWPANQPQHF
NA	NA	TRBV30	TRBJ1-2	TGTGCCTGGAGTACCCTGGGACACAACTATGGCTACACCTTC	CAWSTLGHNYGYTF
NA	few	TRBV29-1	TRBJ2-4	TGCAGCGTACGCGGTCGAGCCAAAAACATTCAGTACTTC	CSVRGRAKNIQYF
TRBD1	NA	TRBV29-1	TRBJ2-3	TGCAGCCTGGGACAGGGCACAGATACGCAGTATTTT	CSLGQGTDTQYF
NA	NA	TRBV6-5	TRBJ1-2	TGTGCCAGCAGTCCCCCAAATTCAGAAGACAGGAACTTC	CASSPPNSEDRNF
NA	NA	TRBV29-1	TRBJ1-2	TGCAGCGTTGTTCAGGGGACCTATGGCTACACCTTC	CSVVQGTYGYTF
NA	NA	TRBV27	TRBJ1-4	TGTGCCAGCAGTTTATCGAAAGGGATTGGAGAAAAACTGTTTTTT	CASSLSKGIGEKLFF
TRBD1	once	TRBV19	TRBJ2-7	TGTGCCAGTAGTAAAGGGACAGGGTTCTACGAGCAGTACTTC	CASSKGTGFYEQYF